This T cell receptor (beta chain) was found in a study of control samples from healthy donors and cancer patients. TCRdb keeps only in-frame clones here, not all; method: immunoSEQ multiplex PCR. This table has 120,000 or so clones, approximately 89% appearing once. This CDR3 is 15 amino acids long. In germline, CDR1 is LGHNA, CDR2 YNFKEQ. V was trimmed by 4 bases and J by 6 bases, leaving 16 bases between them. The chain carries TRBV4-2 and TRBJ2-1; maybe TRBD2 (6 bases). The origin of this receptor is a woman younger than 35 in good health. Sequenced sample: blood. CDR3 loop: CASSPMGGGGNEQFF. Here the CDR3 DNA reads TGTGCCAGCAGCCCTATGGGGGGAGGAGGCAATGAGCAGTTCTTC.